This entry features one T cell receptor (beta chain) sequence. It has no known antigen specificity. Base qualities are not provided; no much larger clone lies one nucleotide away. The time point label corresponds to: about 28 days (+/-7) after the second vaccine dose. What the treatment or condition label conveys for this sample: meningococcal conjugate vaccine given as trial control. Samples from vaccinated people were obtained from the UK trials COV001 and COV002, which included a single-blind randomized controlled phase 2/3 trial of AZD1222 (ChAdOx1 nCoV-19) in healthy adults. For TCRbeta chain sequencing, PBMC samples from trial participants were taken at day 0 and at day 28 after the second dose. This entry belongs to a study of T cell responses to AZD1222 COVID-19 vaccine (dated by TCRdb to the early 2020s). About the study as a whole: A total of approximately 240 trial participants underwent TCR sequencing, of whom approximately 200 had received two doses of AZD1222 and some 25 had received two doses of the MenACWY control vaccine. Enrollment into the trials was organized by age into subgroups of 18-55, 56-69 and 70-plus years, and those subgroups contained roughly 150, 30 and 60 TCR-sequenced participants, respectively. Broader findings and caveats from the paper: No day 14 peak-response samples were available, so repertoires were characterized only after the peak T cell response. The vaccine-associated CD4 TCRs covered the entire spike protein, and the dominant responses fell in regions 160-218 and 743-854. Reportedly, almost half of the unique spike-specific TCRs recognized epitopes lying outside the regions that are mutated in the B.1.351 and B.1.1.7 variants. Participants were mostly white British, with more females than males. The authors suggested clonal diversity may have been underestimated. After two AZD1222 doses, spike-specific TCR breadth and depth were significantly higher than at day 0 and than in MenACWY recipients. Only a handful of AZD1222 recipients were SARS-CoV-2 seropositive at baseline, limiting conclusions about previously exposed vaccinees. The 56-69-year group was small, and its depth increase did not reach significance, likely because of low power.

The CDR3 regions of human TCRbeta chains were analyzed by immunosequencing. Processing in the source paper ran as follows. Repertoire TCRs were matched against a reference library of SARS-CoV-2-specific TCRs generated with the MIRA antigen-specificity platform. Breadth was defined as the fraction of unique TCRs that were SARS-CoV-2-associated, and depth was defined as the fraction of total T cells that were SARS-CoV-2-associated. Using the MIRA data, each spike-specific TCR was assigned both to the spike region to which the TCR was reactive and to a CD4 or CD8 class. Log10-transformed breadth and depth values were compared by one-way ANOVA with Sidak's multiple comparisons tests. Entries here come from immuneACCESS through TCRdb and include only in-frame sequences with V and J called. Some clones fail to appear in such tables; in the studies checked, an unresolved V gene covers under half of the shortfall, and the cause of the remainder is unknown. The V and J calls and clone size come from that table; D and trimming were worked out from the DNA. For this sample there are 90,000 to 120,000 clones; approximately 86% appear just once. Of the sample, about 3.1% is held by the ten largest clones.

This sample comprised peripheral blood, obtained 28 days after the second dose of the MenACWY control vaccine. This receptor was taken from an adult who received the MenACWY meningococcal vaccine as a control.

The DNA sequence is given as TGTGCCAGCAGCCCCAGGACAGGGTATAACGACCCACTCCAAGAGACCCAGTACTTC. It translates to CASSPRTGYNDPLQETQYF. The chain uses TRBV7-9 and TRBJ2-5; 8 junctional bases match TRBD1. CDR1 and CDR2 are drawn from the germline V gene (reference sequence): SEHNR, FQNEAQ. The CDR3 runs 19 residues from the cysteine to the phenylalanine. Only CDR3 DNA remains: 57 bases, in frame from the first base. Ends trimmed: V by 5 bases, J by 1 base; bases unmatched to a gene: 18.